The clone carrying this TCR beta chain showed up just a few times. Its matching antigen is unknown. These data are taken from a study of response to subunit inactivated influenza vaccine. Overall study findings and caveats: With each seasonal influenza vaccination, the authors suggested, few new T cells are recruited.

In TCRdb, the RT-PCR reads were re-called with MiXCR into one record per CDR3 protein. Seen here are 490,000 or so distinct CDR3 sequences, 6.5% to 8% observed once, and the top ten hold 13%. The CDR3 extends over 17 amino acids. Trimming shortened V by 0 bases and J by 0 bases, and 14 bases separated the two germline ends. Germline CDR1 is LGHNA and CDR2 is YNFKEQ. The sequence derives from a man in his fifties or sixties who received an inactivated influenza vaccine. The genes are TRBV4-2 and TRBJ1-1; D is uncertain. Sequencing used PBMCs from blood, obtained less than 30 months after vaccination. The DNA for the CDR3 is TGTGCCAGCAGCCAAGATGTAGGCAGATTAATGAACACTGAAGCTTTCTTT. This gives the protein CASSQDVGRLMNTEAFF.